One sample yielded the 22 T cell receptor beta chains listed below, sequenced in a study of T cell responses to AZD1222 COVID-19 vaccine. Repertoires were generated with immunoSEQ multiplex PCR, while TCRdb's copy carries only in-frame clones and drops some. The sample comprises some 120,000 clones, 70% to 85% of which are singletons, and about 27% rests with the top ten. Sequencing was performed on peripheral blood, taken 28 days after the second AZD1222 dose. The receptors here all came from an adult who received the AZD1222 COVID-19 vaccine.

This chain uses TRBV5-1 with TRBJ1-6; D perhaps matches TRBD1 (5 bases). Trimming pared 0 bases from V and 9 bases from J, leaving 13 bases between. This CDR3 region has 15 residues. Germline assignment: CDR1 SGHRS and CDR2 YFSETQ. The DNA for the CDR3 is TGCGCCAGCAGCTTGGAAGGGGCAAAAGGTTCACCCCTCCACTTT. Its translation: CASSLEGAKGSPLHF.

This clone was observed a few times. CDR3 in DNA: TGTGCCAGCAGCTTGGGAGGACAGGGGTACACCGGGGAGCTGTTTTTT. This encodes CASSLGGQGYTGELFF. J is TRBJ2-2 and V is TRBV5-6, with 9 bases fitting TRBD1. Germline CDR1 and CDR2: SGHDT and YYEEEE. The V and J ends lost 0 bases and 3 bases, in that order; junction bases with no gene match: 3. This CDR3 is built from 16 residues.

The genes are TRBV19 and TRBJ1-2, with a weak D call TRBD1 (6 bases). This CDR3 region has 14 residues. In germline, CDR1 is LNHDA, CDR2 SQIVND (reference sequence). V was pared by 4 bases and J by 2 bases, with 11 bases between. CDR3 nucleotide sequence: TGTGCCAGTAGTAATCCAGGGGTGAACTATGGCTACACCTTC. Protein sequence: CASSNPGVNYGYTF.

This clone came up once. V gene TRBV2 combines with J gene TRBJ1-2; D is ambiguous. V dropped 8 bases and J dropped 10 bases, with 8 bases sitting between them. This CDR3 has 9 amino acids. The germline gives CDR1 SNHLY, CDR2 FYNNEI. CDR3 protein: CASGTAYTF. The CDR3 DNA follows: TGTGCCAGCGGTACAGCCTACACCTTC.

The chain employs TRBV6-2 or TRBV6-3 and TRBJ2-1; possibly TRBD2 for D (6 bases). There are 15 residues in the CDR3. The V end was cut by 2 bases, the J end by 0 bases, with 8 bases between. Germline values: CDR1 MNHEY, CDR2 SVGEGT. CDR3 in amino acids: CASSYDGGSYNEQFF. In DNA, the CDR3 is TGTGCCAGCAGTTACGACGGGGGCTCCTACAATGAGCAGTTCTTC.

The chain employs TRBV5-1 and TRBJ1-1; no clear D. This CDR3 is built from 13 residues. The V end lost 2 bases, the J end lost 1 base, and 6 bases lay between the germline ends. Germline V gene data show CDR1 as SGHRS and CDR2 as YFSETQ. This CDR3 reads CASSFDGNTEAFF. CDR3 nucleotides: TGCGCCAGCAGCTTCGATGGGAACACTGAAGCTTTCTTT.

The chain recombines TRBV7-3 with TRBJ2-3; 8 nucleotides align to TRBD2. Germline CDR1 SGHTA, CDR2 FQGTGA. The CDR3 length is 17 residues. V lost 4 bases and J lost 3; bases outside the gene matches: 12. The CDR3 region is CASSSPTGGAGTDTQYF. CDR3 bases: TGTGCCAGCAGCTCCCCTACCGGGGGGGCCGGAACAGATACGCAGTATTTT.

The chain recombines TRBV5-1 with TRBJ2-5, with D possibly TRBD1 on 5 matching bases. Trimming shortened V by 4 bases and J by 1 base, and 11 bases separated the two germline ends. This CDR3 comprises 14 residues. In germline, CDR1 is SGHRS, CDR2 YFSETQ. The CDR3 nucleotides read TGCGCCAGCAGCGCCTCTGGGGCCCAAGAGACCCAGTACTTC. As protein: CASSASGAQETQYF.

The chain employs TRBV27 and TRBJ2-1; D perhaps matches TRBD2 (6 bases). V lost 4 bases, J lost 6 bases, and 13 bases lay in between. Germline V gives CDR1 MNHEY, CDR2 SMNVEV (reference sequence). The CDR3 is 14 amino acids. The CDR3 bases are TGTGCCAGCAGTTACGGACTAAAACGCAATGAGCAGTTCTTC. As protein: CASSYGLKRNEQFF.

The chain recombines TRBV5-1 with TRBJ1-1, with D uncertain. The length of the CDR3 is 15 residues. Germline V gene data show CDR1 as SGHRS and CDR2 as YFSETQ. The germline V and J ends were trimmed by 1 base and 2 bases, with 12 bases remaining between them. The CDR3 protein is CASSLRPTENTEAFF. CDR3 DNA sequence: TGCGCCAGCAGCTTGAGGCCAACAGAAAACACTGAAGCTTTCTTT.

CDR3 protein: CASSSPPGANVLTF. The CDR3 coding sequence is TGTGCCAGCAGTTCCCCGCCAGGGGCCAACGTCCTGACTTTC. This chain joins TRBV28 and TRBJ2-6; D is undetermined. Germline loops: CDR1 MDHEN, CDR2 SYDVKM. The CDR3 totals 14 residues. V was pared by 4 bases and J by 4 bases, with 8 bases between. Full variable domain (rest looked up from reference TRBV28 and TRBJ2-6): DVKVTQSSRYLVKRTGEKVFLECVQDMDHENMFWYRQDPGLGLRLIYFSYDVKMKEKGDIPEGYSVSREKKERFSLILESASTNQTSMYLCASSSPPGANVLTFGAGSRLTVL.

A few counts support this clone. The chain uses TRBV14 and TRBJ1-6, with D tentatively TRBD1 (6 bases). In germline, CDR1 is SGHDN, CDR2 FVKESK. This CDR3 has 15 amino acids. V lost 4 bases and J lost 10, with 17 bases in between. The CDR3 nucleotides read TGTGCCAGCAGCCGAGCCGGGGGGCTAGGGTCACCCCTCCACTTT. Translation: CASSRAGGLGSPLHF.

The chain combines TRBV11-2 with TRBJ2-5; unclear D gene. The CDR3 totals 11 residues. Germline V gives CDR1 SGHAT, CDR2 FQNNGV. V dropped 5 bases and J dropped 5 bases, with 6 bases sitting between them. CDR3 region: CASSVEETQYF. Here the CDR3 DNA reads TGTGCCAGCAGCGTCGAGGAGACCCAGTACTTC.

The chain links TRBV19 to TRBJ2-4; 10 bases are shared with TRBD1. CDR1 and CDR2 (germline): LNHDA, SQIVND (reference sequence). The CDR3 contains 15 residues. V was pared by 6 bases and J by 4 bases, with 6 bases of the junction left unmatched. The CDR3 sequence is CASRPPGQGKNIQYF. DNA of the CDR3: TGTGCCAGTAGGCCCCCGGGACAGGGGAAAAACATTCAGTACTTC. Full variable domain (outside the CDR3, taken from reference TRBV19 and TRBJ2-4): DGGITQSPKYLFRKEGQNVTLSCEQNLNHDAMYWYRQDPGQGLRLIYYSQIVNDFQKGDIAEGYSVSREKKESFPLTVTSAQKNPTAFYLCASRPPGQGKNIQYFGAGTRLSVL.

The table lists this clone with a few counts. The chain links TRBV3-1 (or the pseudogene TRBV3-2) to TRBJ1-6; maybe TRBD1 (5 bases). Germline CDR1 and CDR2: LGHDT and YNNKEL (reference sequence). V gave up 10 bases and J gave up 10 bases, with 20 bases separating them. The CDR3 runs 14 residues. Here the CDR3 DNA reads TGTGCCACGTCAACCAGGGAAGGGACCTCACCCCTCCACTTT. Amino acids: CATSTREGTSPLHF.

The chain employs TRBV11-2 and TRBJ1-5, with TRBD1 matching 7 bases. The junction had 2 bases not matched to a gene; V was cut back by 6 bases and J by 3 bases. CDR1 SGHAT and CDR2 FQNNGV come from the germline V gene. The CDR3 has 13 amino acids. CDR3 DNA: TGTGCCAGCAGTACAGGGGCCAATCAGCCCCAGCATTTT. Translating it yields CASSTGANQPQHF.

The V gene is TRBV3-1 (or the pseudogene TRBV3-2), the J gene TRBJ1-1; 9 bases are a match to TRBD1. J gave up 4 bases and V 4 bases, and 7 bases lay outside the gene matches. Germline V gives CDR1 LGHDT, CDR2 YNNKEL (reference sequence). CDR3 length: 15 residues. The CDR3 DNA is TGTGCCAGCAGCCGTGGACAGGGGACTGCCACTGAAGCTTTCTTT. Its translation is CASSRGQGTATEAFF.

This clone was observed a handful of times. CDR3 region: CASSLRAEAFF. Written as DNA, the CDR3 is TGTGCCAGCAGTTTACGGGCTGAAGCTTTCTTT. V is TRBV28 and J is TRBJ1-1; D unresolved. The CDR3 consists of 11 residues. Germline assignment: CDR1 MDHEN and CDR2 SYDVKM. The ends were cut back, 2 bases at V and 6 bases at J, with 4 bases in the middle.

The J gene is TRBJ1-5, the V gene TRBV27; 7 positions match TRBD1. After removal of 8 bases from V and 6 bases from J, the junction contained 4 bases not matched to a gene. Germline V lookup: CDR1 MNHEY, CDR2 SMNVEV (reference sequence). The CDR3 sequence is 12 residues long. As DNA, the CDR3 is TGTGCCAGCGGACAGGTTACTCAGCCCCAGCATTTT. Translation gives CASGQVTQPQHF.

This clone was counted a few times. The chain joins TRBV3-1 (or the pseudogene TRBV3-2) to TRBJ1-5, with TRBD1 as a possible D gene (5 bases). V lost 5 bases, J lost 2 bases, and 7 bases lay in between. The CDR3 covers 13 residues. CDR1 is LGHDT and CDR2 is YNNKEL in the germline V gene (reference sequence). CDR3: CASSRGGNQPQHF. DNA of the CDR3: TGTGCCAGCAGCAGGGGCGGCAATCAGCCCCAGCATTTT.

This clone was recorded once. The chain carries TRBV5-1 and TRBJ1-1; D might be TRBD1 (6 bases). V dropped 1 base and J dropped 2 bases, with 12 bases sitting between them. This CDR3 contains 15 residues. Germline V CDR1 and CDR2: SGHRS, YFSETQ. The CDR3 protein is CASSLYAGANTEAFF. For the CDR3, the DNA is TGCGCCAGCAGCTTGTATGCAGGGGCAAACACTGAAGCTTTCTTT.

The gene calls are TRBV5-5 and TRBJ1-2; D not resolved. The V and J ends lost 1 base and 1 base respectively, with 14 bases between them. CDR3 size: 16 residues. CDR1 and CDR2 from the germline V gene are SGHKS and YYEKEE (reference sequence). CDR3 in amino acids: CASSLRVAANNYGYTF. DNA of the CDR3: TGTGCCAGCAGCTTGCGCGTGGCAGCTAATAACTATGGCTACACCTTC.